These T cell receptor beta chains were read from a single sample in a study of graft-versus-host responses after intestinal transplantation. For these TCRs, the target antigens are not known. TCRdb's copy holds only in-frame clones and misses some; the assay was immunoSEQ multiplex PCR. In the table there are tens of thousands of clones, about 95% of which are singletons. The sequencing used unstimulated CD8+ T cells sorted from spleen or lymph node cells, collected before transplant. The receptors derive from a human donor who was the organ donor for an intestinal transplant. Each CDR3 is given with its conserved first and last residue. The D gene is left open where the match is weak. The size field is filled for only some rows; it gives once, few, many or a size class.

TRBJ2-7,NA,14,TRBV9,NA,TGTGCCAGCAGCCCTCGGGCAGGGGCCCACGAGCAGTACTTC,CASSPRAGAHEQYF
TRBJ2-3,NA,15,TRBV6-5,TRBD1,TGTGCCAGCAGTTCGGGGGACAGGGGCACAGATACGCAGTATTTT,CASSSGDRGTDTQYF
TRBJ1-6,NA,15,TRBV19,NA,TGTGCCAACGATCGGACAGCTACAGTTAATTCACCCCTCCACTTT,CANDRTATVNSPLHF
TRBJ1-2,NA,15,TRBV6-5,TRBD1,TGTGCCAGCAGTTCTATTCCGGGACAGAGCTATGGCTACACCTTC,CASSSIPGQSYGYTF
TRBJ1-4,NA,14,TRBV18,NA,TGTGCCAGCTCACCCGTAACAACTAATGAAAAACTGTTTTTT,CASSPVTTNEKLFF
TRBJ2-1,once,16,TRBV7-8,NA,TGTGCCAGCAGCTTAGTCGGCGGAAGCTCCTACAATGAGCAGTTCTTC,CASSLVGGSSYNEQFF
TRBJ1-1,NA,13,TRBV15,NA,TGTGCCACCAGCAGAGGAGTGAACACTGAAGCTTTCTTT,CATSRGVNTEAFF
TRBJ2-5,NA,11,TRBV7-7,NA,TGTGCCAACCGAATTGGGGAGACCCAGTACTTC,CANRIGETQYF
TRBJ1-2,once,14,TRBV25-1,NA,TGTGCCAGCAGTGACCCCCAGGGGCCTTATGGCTACACCTTC,CASSDPQGPYGYTF
TRBJ2-7,NA,15,TRBV28,TRBD1,TGTGCCAGCAGTTCCACCGGGACAGGGAGGTACGAGCAGTACTTC,CASSSTGTGRYEQYF
TRBJ2-1,NA,11,TRBV29-1,NA,TGCAGCGTTGGGACCTACAATGAGCAGTTCTTC,CSVGTYNEQFF
TRBJ1-1,NA,14,TRBV7-9,NA,TGTGCCAGCAGCTTAGGGATTTCTCCCACTGAAGCTTTCTTT,CASSLGISPTEAFF
TRBJ2-1,NA,16,TRBV6-6,TRBD2,TGTGCCAGCAGCTCGGGACTAGCGGGGGGGTACAATGAGCAGTTCTTC,CASSSGLAGGYNEQFF
TRBJ2-7,NA,13,TRBV27,NA,TGTGCTACTGGACAGTCTAGCTCCTACGAGCAGTACTTC,CATGQSSSYEQYF
TRBJ2-7,once,21,TRBV7-3,TRBD1,TGTGCCAGCAGCTTAACTTATCCCGATCCCCGGTCGGGACAGGAATACTACGAGCAGTACTTC,CASSLTYPDPRSGQEYYEQYF
TRBJ2-7,NA,14,TRBV6-1,NA,TGTGCCAGCAATCCGGCACCGACAGGCTACGAGCAGTACTTC,CASNPAPTGYEQYF